Included here is one TCR beta chain sequence, with context. The specificity of this receptor is unknown. The sequencer was an Illumina HiSeq 2000. The TCR beta cDNA libraries were made using 5'RACE template switching, a step that added both a universal primer site and unique molecular identifiers. Synthesis of cDNA was primed from the TCR beta constant segment and was followed by two consecutive PCR amplification steps. On the study's bioinformatics: MIGEC handled demultiplexing of the reads and grouping by UMI, while MiTCR was used to assemble and quantify clonotypes. To remove erroneous sequences, TCR cDNA sequences were retained only when supported by two or more reads. The tcR package was used for downstream repertoire analysis, and clonotypes were matched between fractions using CDR3 nucleotide sequence together with V segment. Antigen specificity was annotated against VDJdb with VDJmatch, allowing one amino acid substitution in CDR3. TCRdb reprocessed the raw reads; every CDR3 protein sequence is a single record, and DNA is not supplied. TCRdb, rather than the study authors, made the V and J calls. In this sample's table one finds about 390,000 distinct CDR3 sequences. 9.5% to 12% of the sample is held by the ten biggest clonotypes.

This specimen comes from a study of T cells expressing NK-cell markers (dated by TCRdb to about 2020). Background for the entire study: Three sorted T-cell subsets (CD3+CD56+NKG2C+, CD3+CD56+NKG2C- and CD3+CD56-NKG2C+) from several donors had their TCR beta-chain repertoires profiled. Seven of the eight sequenced donors were HCMV-seropositive and one was HCMV-seronegative. Randomly selected healthy volunteers, three men and five women, were used as the eight sequenced donors. Libraries were sequenced as 2 x 150 bp reads on Illumina HiSeq 2000/2500, MiSeq or NextSeq. Study-wide conclusions, independent of this receptor: It remained unclear whether the expanded NKG2C-expressing T cell clones were specific for HCMV antigens. For 5 or 6 donors, the dominant CD3+CD56+NKG2C+ clonotypes were among the top 10 CD8+ clonotypes and accounted for roughly 1.0-7.5% of CD8+ T cells. Those dominant clonotypes were again the most abundant among CD3+CD56-NKG2C+ cells in a handful of donors, at about 28.3-60.1%.

A commercial ELISA kit detecting HCMV-specific IgG in serum was used to determine HCMV serostatus. Ficoll density gradient centrifugation was used to isolate peripheral blood mononuclear cells from blood. The germline V gene yields SGHAT for CDR1 and FQNNGV for CDR2. Taken from cysteine to phenylalanine, the CDR3 has 17 residues. DNA is not on record. The chain uses TRBV11-2 and TRBJ2-1; lacking DNA, the TRBD2 call made by TCRdb goes unchecked. This receptor was obtained from a woman in her forties or fifties in good health. Donor details come from another sample of the same person, matched by shared clones. The specimen sequenced was blood T cells: a sorted CD56 or NKG2C T cell subset, CD4+ or CD8+ T cells, or bulk PBMC T cells (not recorded which). CDR3 protein: CASSLDPSPSSYNEQFF. Here the CDR3 is joined to the reference TRBV11-2 and TRBJ2-1 genes, and the full variable domain is: EAGVAQSPRYKIIEKRQSVAFWCNPISGHATLYWYQQILGQGPKLLIQFQNNGVVDDSQLPKDRFSAERLKGVDSTLKIQPAKLEDSAVYLCASSLDPSPSSYNEQFFGPGTRLTVL.